These T cell receptor beta chains were read from a single sample in a study of blood T cell repertoires in COVID-19. Assay: immunoSEQ multiplex PCR; the TCRdb copy retains only in-frame clones and omits some. The sample lists 150,000 to 250,000 clones; about 80% were seen once. The sequenced sample consisted of peripheral blood. Receptor source: a human donor with acute or convalescent COVID-19. The donor label of this sample is uncertain. CDR3s include the opening cysteine and the closing phenylalanine or tryptophan. The order of the fields is J gene, clone size, V gene, D gene, CDR3 protein, CDR3 DNA. The D gene is left open where the match is weak. Only part of the rows carry a size: once, few, many, or a class if the clone is expanded.

>TRBJ2-3|NA|TRBV7-9|TRBD2
CASSLVAGARNTQYF
TGTGCCAGCAGCTTAGTAGCGGGGGCTCGAAATACGCAGTATTTT
>TRBJ2-7|NA|TRBV6-5|NA
CASSLSLGDYEQYF
TGTGCCAGCAGTCTAAGTTTGGGAGACTACGAGCAGTACTTC
>TRBJ2-7|NA|TRBV15|NA
CATSRVAATRPVEQYF
TGTGCCACCAGCAGAGTGGCGGCAACCCGCCCCGTCGAGCAGTACTTC
>TRBJ1-2|NA|TRBV18|TRBD1
CASWTGGGSNYGYTF
TGTGCCAGCTGGACAGGGGGAGGATCTAACTATGGCTACACCTTC
>TRBJ2-3|NA|TRBV2|TRBD2
CASRAGGASQYF
TGTGCCAGCAGGGCGGGGGGGGCCTCACAGTATTTT
>TRBJ1-5|NA|TRBV28|NA
CASSRDSLNQPQHF
TGTGCCAGCAGTCGCGACAGCCTCAATCAGCCCCAGCATTTT
>TRBJ2-7|NA|TRBV28|TRBD1
CASSTGGTTYEQYF
TGTGCCAGCAGCACAGGGGGTACGACTTACGAGCAGTACTTC
>TRBJ1-6|NA|TRBV5-1|NA
CASSLVGTPNSPLHF
TGCGCCAGCAGCTTGGTAGGGACACCAAATTCACCCCTCCACTTT
>TRBJ1-2|NA|TRBV3-1/TRBV3-2|NA
CASSQDPGVRGYTF
TGTGCCAGCAGCCAAGATCCAGGGGTTCGTGGCTACACCTTC
>TRBJ1-1|NA|TRBV5-1|TRBD1
CASSSGQRNTEAFF
TGCGCCAGCAGCTCGGGACAGAGAAACACTGAAGCTTTCTTT
>TRBJ2-3|NA|TRBV2|NA
CASRRTWTDTQYF
TGTGCCAGCAGGCGGACTTGGACAGATACGCAGTATTTT
>TRBJ2-6|NA|TRBV7-6|TRBD2
CASSLAPGGNSGANVLTF
TGTGCCAGCAGCTTAGCGCCGGGGGGGAACTCTGGGGCCAACGTCCTGACTTTC
>TRBJ2-7|many|TRBV27|TRBD2
CASSSPSGRADNEQYF
TGTGCCAGCAGTTCCCCTAGCGGGAGGGCCGACAACGAGCAGTACTTC
>TRBJ2-7|NA|TRBV28|NA
CASTLLVNSYEQYF
TGTGCCAGCACCCTCCTAGTGAACTCCTACGAGCAGTACTTC
>TRBJ2-3|NA|TRBV7-8|TRBD1
CASSLVQGASTDTQYF
TGTGCCAGCAGCTTAGTACAGGGGGCTAGCACAGATACGCAGTATTTT
>TRBJ2-5|NA|TRBV11-2|NA
CASSLEWSETQYF
TGTGCCAGCAGCCTCGAGTGGAGCGAGACCCAGTACTTC
>TRBJ1-3|NA|TRBV2|TRBD1
CASTPTGALGNTIYF
TGTGCCAGCACCCCGACAGGGGCTCTTGGAAACACCATATATTTT
>TRBJ1-2|NA|TRBV14|NA
CASSQEHRYGYTF
TGTGCCAGCAGCCAAGAACACCGCTATGGCTACACCTTC
>TRBJ1-4|NA|TRBV28|NA
CASRGGGATNEKLFF
TGTGCCAGCAGAGGTGGGGGGGCAACTAATGAAAAACTGTTTTTT
>TRBJ2-2|NA|TRBV10-2|NA
CASRYTGSNTGELFF
TGCGCCAGCAGGTACACGGGGTCGAACACCGGGGAGCTGTTTTTT
>TRBJ2-7|NA|TRBV5-1|NA
CASSLEAGRDEQYF
TGCGCCAGCAGCTTGGAGGCAGGGCGTGACGAGCAGTACTTC
>TRBJ1-2|NA|TRBV19|TRBD1
CASTTGGLNYGYTF
TGTGCCAGTACCACAGGGGGTCTTAACTATGGCTACACCTTT
>TRBJ1-2|NA|TRBV5-1|TRBD1
CASSLDLDRTSWGYTF
TGCGCCAGCAGCTTGGACCTGGACAGGACCTCTTGGGGCTACACCTTC
>TRBJ1-2|few|TRBV7-9|TRBD1
CASSLETGDGYTF
TGTGCCAGCAGCCTCGAAACAGGGGATGGCTACACCTTC
>TRBJ2-5|once|TRBV10-2|NA
CACRVSGQETQYF
TGCGCCTGCAGGGTGAGCGGACAAGAGACCCAGTACTTC
>TRBJ2-5|once|TRBV9|NA
CASSVGSRDIKETQYF
TGTGCCAGCAGCGTAGGAAGCCGGGACATAAAAGAGACCCAGTACTTC
>TRBJ1-1|NA|TRBV28|NA
CASNTPSGNTEAFF
TGTGCCAGCAACACCCCCTCAGGGAACACTGAAGCTTTCTTT
>TRBJ1-1|NA|TRBV12-3/TRBV12-4|NA
CASSLIQNTEAFF
TGTGCCAGCAGTTTAATACAGAACACTGAAGCTTTCTTT
>TRBJ1-2|NA|TRBV19|NA
CASSIAGTSRNYGYTF
TGTGCCAGTAGTATAGCAGGTACCAGCCGAAACTATGGCTACACCTTC
>TRBJ2-2|NA|TRBV28|TRBD1
CASLGQGNTGELFF
TGTGCCAGCTTGGGACAGGGTAACACCGGGGAGCTGTTTTTT
>TRBJ1-6|NA|TRBV12-3/TRBV12-4|NA
CASRGEDSPLHF
TGTGCCAGCAGGGGGGAGGATTCACCCCTCCACTTT
>TRBJ1-5|NA|TRBV19|NA
CASSKVDSYFQPQHF
TGTGCCAGTAGTAAAGTCGACAGTTACTTTCAGCCCCAGCATTTT
>TRBJ1-2|NA|TRBV29-1|TRBD1
CSGGTGGIYGYTF
TGCAGCGGTGGGACAGGGGGCATATATGGCTACACCTTC
>TRBJ1-1|once|TRBV5-1|TRBD1
CASSPSTGQLTNTEAFF
TGCGCCAGCAGCCCCTCAACGGGACAGCTAACGAACACTGAAGCTTTCTTT
>TRBJ1-2|few|TRBV7-9|NA
CASSLQDRVNYGYTF
TGTGCCAGCAGCTTACAGGACAGAGTTAACTATGGCTACACCTTC
>TRBJ2-7|few|TRBV30|TRBD1
CAWRGQRYEQYF
TGTGCCTGGAGGGGACAGCGCTACGAGCAGTACTTC
>TRBJ2-1|NA|TRBV6-5|NA
CASSYSGALISGEQFF
TGTGCCAGCAGTTACTCAGGGGCCTTGATTAGTGGTGAGCAGTTCTTC
>TRBJ1-1|once|TRBV18|NA
CASSPQGGREAFF
TGTGCCAGCTCACCACAAGGAGGGAGGGAAGCTTTCTTT
>TRBJ1-2|NA|TRBV19|NA
CASSMDRVNYGYTF
TGTGCCAGTAGTATGGACAGAGTTAACTATGGCTACACCTTC
>TRBJ1-2|NA|TRBV15|TRBD1
CATSRDTGASYGYTF
TGTGCCACCAGCAGAGATACAGGGGCCAGCTATGGCTACACCTTC
>TRBJ2-5|NA|TRBV4-2|NA
CASSQASLEETQYF
TGTGCCAGCAGCCAAGCTAGTTTGGAAGAGACCCAGTACTTC
>TRBJ2-7|NA|TRBV6-5|TRBD1
CASSYSGQGAAYEQYF
TGTGCCAGCAGTTACTCGGGACAGGGGGCCGCCTACGAGCAGTACTTC
>TRBJ1-2|NA|TRBV29-1|NA
CSASSLRGYTF
TGCAGCGCTTCCTCTCTACGGGGCTACACCTTC
>TRBJ2-3|NA|TRBV30|NA
CAWSVGVPSTDTQYF
TGTGCCTGGAGTGTCGGGGTCCCTAGCACAGATACGCAGTATTTT
>TRBJ2-7|NA|TRBV6-6|TRBD1
CASSPRDRSSYEQYF
TGTGCCAGCAGTCCGAGGGACAGGTCCTCCTACGAGCAGTACTTC
>TRBJ2-7|NA|TRBV6-5|NA
CASRPGHYSYEQYF
TGTGCCAGCAGGCCGGGACACTATAGTTACGAGCAGTACTTC
>TRBJ2-6|NA|TRBV7-2|TRBD1
CASSPRGSGANVLTF
TGTGCCAGCAGCCCCAGGGGGTCTGGGGCCAACGTCCTGACTTTC
>TRBJ1-1|NA|TRBV29-1|TRBD1
CSVAPGQRNTEAFF
TGCAGCGTCGCCCCGGGACAGAGGAACACTGAAGCTTTCTTT
>TRBJ1-1|NA|TRBV7-2|NA
CASSLELRREAFF
TGTGCCAGCAGCTTAGAGCTACGCCGGGAAGCTTTCTTT
>TRBJ2-1|NA|TRBV5-4|TRBD2
CASSEAGTSRPRPYNEQFF
TGTGCCAGCAGCGAAGCCGGGACTAGCAGGCCCCGGCCCTACAATGAGCAGTTCTTC
>TRBJ2-5|few|TRBV5-1|TRBD2
CASSLGPSGGKETQYF
TGCGCCAGCAGCTTGGGGCCTAGCGGGGGCAAAGAGACCCAGTACTTC
>TRBJ2-7|NA|TRBV7-8|NA
CASSPDRSYEQYF
TGTGCCAGCAGCCCCGACAGGTCCTACGAGCAGTACTTC
>TRBJ1-2|NA|TRBV10-3|NA
CAISELAGPSDGYTF
TGTGCCATCAGTGAGCTCGCGGGACCTTCCGATGGCTACACCTTC
>TRBJ2-3|NA|TRBV5-4|NA
CASSQQGPDTQYF
TGTGCCAGCAGCCAACAGGGCCCAGATACGCAGTATTTT
>TRBJ1-3|NA|TRBV19|NA
CASTRGHSGNTIYF
TGTGCCAGTACGCGAGGGCACTCTGGAAACACCATATATTTT
>TRBJ2-3|NA|TRBV18|TRBD2
CASSPSLAGGTDTQYF
TGTGCCAGCTCACCGAGTCTAGCGGGGGGCACAGATACGCAGTATTTT
>TRBJ1-1|few|TRBV7-2|TRBD1
CASSSQGGRTEAFF
TGTGCCAGCAGCTCACAGGGGGGAAGGACTGAAGCTTTCTTT
>TRBJ2-3|NA|TRBV30|NA
CAWRNPGLTDTQYF
TGTGCCTGGAGAAATCCGGGACTCACAGATACGCAGTATTTT
>TRBJ2-6|NA|TRBV5-6|TRBD1
CASSLRQGTGANVLTF
TGTGCCAGCAGCTTACGACAGGGGACCGGGGCCAACGTCCTGACTTTC